This T cell receptor (beta chain) was retrieved from a study of cytomegalovirus exposure and HLA in healthy donors. The PCR ran on 60 Vbeta and 13 Jbeta primers. Sequencing was performed with immunoSEQ multiplex PCR; in TCRdb, only in-frame clones are kept and a portion is missing. The sample carries about 140,000 clones, 77% recorded once. J lost 2 bases, V lost 4 bases, and 11 bases had no gene match. The germline V gene encodes CDR1 SGHNT and CDR2 YYREEE (reference sequence). The CDR3 is 16 amino acids. Comments on this clone: Antigen specificity is unknown.

Study-level findings and limits: The authors later found most CMV-associated TCR beta chains appeared HLA-restricted. Cytomegalovirus status, reportedly, was diagnosed with high specificity and sensitivity by the classifier. Most of the TCR beta V segments (in an earlier analysis) were productive either about 87% or about 30% of the time. Clonal expansion, a later analysis showed, was greater in HLA-associated TCR beta chains than in equally common others.

The sequenced sample consisted of PBMCs. This TCR was recovered from a man aged 30 to 39 in good health and CMV-seronegative. The chain joins TRBV5-4 to TRBJ2-7; 8 bases map to TRBD2. The CDR3 DNA reads as TGTGCCAGCAGCAATCCCTTAGTAGCGGGGACCTACGAGCAGTACTTC. Protein sequence: CASSNPLVAGTYEQYF.